The clone carrying this TCR beta chain showed up just a few times. The antigen is unknown. The sample has other DNA sequences that encode this CDR3 too. Thyroid surgery took place with no prior treatment in any patient. The data derive from a study of metastatic and nonmetastatic thyroid tumors. Study background: Comparative analysis of repertoires was undertaken across blood and tumor or nodule tissue obtained from malignant and benign thyroid patients.

General study results and limits: For both blood and tumor, malignant thyroid tumors reportedly showed significantly higher TCR beta diversity than benign nodules did.

How the authors handled the data: The authors used CDR3 differences across clinicopathological groups to build a distant-metastasis classifier for papillary thyroid cancer. TCRdb re-clonotyped the PCR reads via MiXCR. The V and J calls come from TCRdb's annotation, not from the publication. The repertoire consists of under 100,000 clones, with roughly 8.6% occurring once and the leading ten covering 8.8%. Looked up from germline, CDR1 is SGHAT and CDR2 is FQNNGV. The V and J ends lost 1 base and 3 bases respectively, with 4 bases between them. This CDR3 region has 13 residues. The chain couples TRBV11-2 to TRBJ2-1; D ambiguous. Sequenced: blood. The sequence was collected from a female donor with papillary thyroid cancer or a benign thyroid nodule (not recorded which). Some clones in this sample may be carry-over from other donors' samples. The CDR3 DNA is TGTGCCAGCAGCTTAGGGGGCTACAATGAGCAGTTCTTC. This gives the protein CASSLGGYNEQFF. Using reference TRBV11-2 and TRBJ2-1 for the parts outside the CDR3, the full variable domain is EAGVAQSPRYKIIEKRQSVAFWCNPISGHATLYWYQQILGQGPKLLIQFQNNGVVDDSQLPKDRFSAERLKGVDSTLKIQPAKLEDSAVYLCASSLGGYNEQFFGPGTRLTVL.